These 27 T cell receptor beta chains share one sample of origin, sequenced in a study of cytomegalovirus exposure and HLA in healthy donors. Sequenced by immunoSEQ multiplex PCR; TCRdb stores in-frame clones only, minus some. The table has tens of thousands of clones, almost 97% seen once. The sequenced sample consisted of PBMCs. The source of these receptors is a man between 18 and 29 years old in good health and CMV-seropositive.

The table lists this clone with a few counts. The V call is TRBV28, the J call TRBJ1-2; D may be TRBD1 (5 bases). The CDR3 is 13 residues long. Trimming took off 7 bases at V and 4 bases at J, with 13 bases between the two ends. Germline-derived CDR1 and CDR2 are MDHEN and SYDVKM. The CDR3, as DNA: TGTGCCAGCAACGACAGACAGACCTATGGCTACACCTTC. Translated, it gives CASNDRQTYGYTF.

The chain has TRBV5-4 and TRBJ2-4; D is perhaps TRBD1 (5 bases). Trimming cost V 4 bases and J 5 bases, with 10 bases left between them. Germline assignment: CDR1 SGHNT and CDR2 YYREEE (reference sequence). The CDR3 is made up of 13 amino acids. DNA of the CDR3: TGTGCCAGCAGCAGGACATCCGAAAACATTCAGTACTTC. It specifies CASSRTSENIQYF.

This chain joins TRBV10-2 and TRBJ1-5; weak D call: TRBD1 (6 bases). Looked up from germline, CDR1 is WSHSY and CDR2 is SAAADI. This CDR3 is built from 13 residues. The V gene lost 5 bases and the J gene lost 7 bases, with 12 bases spanning the gap. This CDR3 is CASSRYRDQPQHF. For the CDR3, the DNA is TGCGCCAGCAGTCGGTACAGGGACCAGCCCCAGCATTTT.

The V gene is TRBV7-9, the J gene TRBJ2-5, with 9 bases identical to TRBD2. V shed 2 bases, J shed 1 base, and the junction held 2 bases outside the gene matches. The CDR3 spans 15 residues. Per the germline V gene, CDR1 is SEHNR and CDR2 is FQNEAQ (reference sequence). CDR3 nucleotides: TGTGCCAGCAGCTTAACTAGCGGGCCCCAAGAGACCCAGTACTTC. Protein product: CASSLTSGPQETQYF.

This chain uses TRBV6-1 with TRBJ2-2, with D tentatively TRBD2 (7 bases). CDR3 length equals 15 residues. Germline V CDR1 and CDR2: MNHNS, SASEGT. The V end lost 1 base, the J end lost 6 bases, and 12 bases lay between the germline ends. CDR3 sequence: CASSEEQGGAGELFF. The CDR3 nucleotides read TGTGCCAGCAGTGAAGAACAGGGAGGGGCCGGGGAGCTGTTTTTT.

The chain joins TRBV19 to TRBJ2-1; TRBD2 matches 11 bases. Trimming removed 4 bases from V and 5 bases from J; junction bases left unmatched: 4. The CDR3 is 15 residues long. Germline V CDR1 and CDR2: LNHDA, SQIVND (reference sequence). CDR3 amino acids: CASSNGLAGHNEQFF. CDR3 DNA: TGTGCCAGTAGTAACGGACTAGCGGGCCACAATGAGCAGTTCTTC.

In this sample, this clone turned up once. CDR3 residues: CASSSDRGNGELFF. The DNA for the CDR3 is TGTGCCAGCAGTTCGGACAGGGGGAACGGGGAGCTGTTTTTT. This sequence joins TRBV27 and TRBJ2-2; 10 bases match TRBD1. Germline trimming cut 4 bases from V and 7 bases from J; bases unmatched to any gene: 3. Germline V gives CDR1 MNHEY, CDR2 SMNVEV (reference sequence). CDR3 size: 14 residues.

J is TRBJ2-3 and V is TRBV11-2, with D possibly being TRBD1 (5 bases). V lost 5 bases and J 1 base, leaving 16 bases between the germline ends. Germline CDR1 and CDR2: SGHAT and FQNNGV. This CDR3 comprises 16 residues. CDR3: CASSLNRGSGTDTQYF. The CDR3, as DNA: TGTGCCAGCAGCCTTAATAGGGGATCAGGCACAGATACGCAGTATTTT. The full variable domain, with the rest looked up from reference TRBV11-2 and TRBJ2-3, is EAGVAQSPRYKIIEKRQSVAFWCNPISGHATLYWYQQILGQGPKLLIQFQNNGVVDDSQLPKDRFSAERLKGVDSTLKIQPAKLEDSAVYLCASSLNRGSGTDTQYFGPGTRLTVL.

This clone came up once. The chain uses TRBV6-6 and TRBJ2-7; TRBD2 might be the D (5 bases). The CDR3 contains 15 residues. Germline V gene lookup returns CDR1 MNHNY and CDR2 SVGAGI (reference sequence). Trimming removed 5 bases from V and 2 bases from J, with 16 bases in between. For the CDR3, the DNA is TGTGCCAGCAGTGACGGGATCCTTGGAACCTACGAGCAGTACTTC. This gives the protein CASSDGILGTYEQYF.

The gene calls are TRBV6-5 and TRBJ1-1; 10 bases map to TRBD1. V gave up 8 bases and J gave up 3 bases; unmatched junction bases: 3. This CDR3 has 13 amino acids. Germline CDR1 and CDR2: MNHEY and SVGAGI. CDR3 protein: CASRDRGDTEAFF. The CDR3 nucleotides read TGTGCCAGCCGGGACAGGGGCGACACTGAAGCTTTCTTT.

The V gene is TRBV19, the J gene TRBJ2-7, with 8 nucleotides matching TRBD2. CDR1 and CDR2 from the germline V gene are LNHDA and SQIVND (reference sequence). The CDR3 contains 13 residues. The V and J ends lost 6 bases and 5 bases, in that order; junction bases with no gene match: 6. The CDR3 DNA reads TGTGCCAGTAGCCCGGGACTAGTCGACGAGCAGTACTTC. This codes for CASSPGLVDEQYF.

CDR3 protein: CASSQVAVSSYEQYF. The CDR3, as DNA: TGTGCCAGCAGCCAAGTAGCGGTAAGCTCCTACGAGCAGTACTTC. The chain carries TRBV4-2 and TRBJ2-7; D might be TRBD2 (6 bases). Germline V CDR1 and CDR2: LGHNA, YNFKEQ. This CDR3 comprises 15 residues. V shed 1 base and J shed 0 bases, with 10 bases lying between them.

This clone was found a few times. CDR3 sequence reads: CASSQPGTGTYEQYF. In DNA form, the CDR3 reads TGCGCCAGCAGCCAACCCGGGACAGGGACCTACGAGCAGTACTTC. The rearrangement uses TRBV4-1 and TRBJ2-7, with TRBD1 matching 9 bases. With V trimmed by 2 bases and J by 2 bases, 4 bases remained unmatched. The CDR3 length is 15 residues. Germline-derived CDR1 and CDR2 are MGHRA and YSYEKL.

This clone appeared a few times. The chain has TRBV18 and TRBJ2-2; the D is unclear. V lost 3 bases, J lost 0 bases, and 17 bases lay in between. CDR1 is KGHSH and CDR2 is LQKENI in the germline V gene. This CDR3 comprises 18 residues. The CDR3 is CASSPRPTTSPNTGELFF. CDR3 bases: TGTGCCAGCTCACCCCGCCCGACAACCAGTCCGAACACCGGGGAGCTGTTTTTT.

This clone appeared once. V is TRBV5-4 and J is TRBJ2-7; 13 nucleotides agree with TRBD2. The J segment lost 7 bases and the V segment lost 4 bases, leaving 8 bases of the junction unmatched. The CDR3 is made up of 15 amino acids. CDR1 and CDR2 (germline): SGHNT, YYREEE (reference sequence). This chain's CDR3 is CASSQGLAGAREQYF. In DNA form, the CDR3 reads TGTGCCAGCAGCCAAGGACTAGCGGGGGCTAGGGAGCAGTACTTC.

This rearrangement joins TRBV7-8 to TRBJ1-5; no clear D. The CDR3 length is 15 residues. The V end lost 5 bases, the J end lost 0 bases, and 11 bases lay between the germline ends. Per germline, CDR1 SGHVS and CDR2 FQNEAQ. Here the CDR3 reads CASSRRRDSNQPQHF. CDR3 nucleotides: TGTGCCAGCAGCCGTCGCCGGGATAGCAATCAGCCCCAGCATTTT. The full variable domain, its missing parts supplied by reference TRBV7-8 and TRBJ1-5, is GAGVSQSPRYKVAKRGQDVALRCDPISGHVSLFWYQQALGQGPEFLTYFQNEAQLDKSGLPSDRFFAERPEGSVSTLKIQRTQQEDSAVYLCASSRRRDSNQPQHFGDGTRLSIL.

The chain is built from TRBV19 and TRBJ1-1; TRBD1 is a possible D gene (6 bases). Germline V gene data show CDR1 as LNHDA and CDR2 as SQIVND (reference sequence). This CDR3 region has 17 residues. Trimming left V 5 bases short and J 7 bases short, with 26 bases between. Here the CDR3 reads CASSPGEPHRALLEAFF. The CDR3 DNA reads as TGTGCCAGTAGTCCTGGGGAACCCCACAGGGCTCTCCTTGAAGCTTTCTTT.

The rearrangement uses TRBV7-8 and TRBJ2-5; 7 positions match TRBD1. This CDR3 contains 13 residues. The ends lost 6 bases at V and 5 bases at J; junction bases unmatched: 6. Germline loops: CDR1 SGHVS, CDR2 FQNEAQ. CDR3 coding DNA: TGTGCCAGCAGTTTCAGGGGGATGGAGACCCAGTACTTC. Its translation: CASSFRGMETQYF.

This chain joins TRBV5-6 and TRBJ2-2; 7 bases fit TRBD2. Germline V gene sequence: CDR1 SGHDT, CDR2 YYEEEE. Trimming removed 0 bases from V and 3 bases from J; junction bases left unmatched: 5. CDR3 length: 16 amino acids. CDR3 sequence reads: CASSLGLAVDTGELFF. The CDR3 DNA reads as TGTGCCAGCAGCTTGGGGCTAGCGGTTGACACCGGGGAGCTGTTTTTT.

This rearrangement joins TRBV23-1 to TRBJ1-1, with 10 bases that match TRBD1. TRBV23-1 carries the ORF label, with uncertain function. CDR3 size: 15 residues. The V and J ends lost 5 bases and 8 bases, in that order; junction bases with no gene match: 11. CDR3 DNA sequence: TGCGCCAGCAGTTACCCGGGACAGGGGCCTCTCGAAGCTTTCTTT. The encoded protein is CASSYPGQGPLEAFF.

This chain links TRBV28 with TRBJ1-2; 12 bases map to TRBD1. From germline, CDR1 is MDHEN and CDR2 SYDVKM. V lost 6 bases, J lost 2 bases, and 4 bases stayed unmatched. CDR3 length: 15 amino acids. The CDR3 bases are TGTGCCAGCAGCTTTGGGACAGGGGGCAACTATGGCTACACCTTC. Protein sequence: CASSFGTGGNYGYTF.

A single count supports this clone. The genes are TRBV5-4 and TRBJ2-2, with no clear D. V lost 0 bases, J lost 1 base, and 7 bases lay in between. CDR1 is SGHNT and CDR2 is YYREEE in the germline V gene (reference sequence). CDR3 length: 15 residues. The CDR3 nucleotides are TGTGCCAGCAGCTTGGGGCTCCGGAACACCGGGGAGCTGTTTTTT. The encoded protein is CASSLGLRNTGELFF.

The chain uses TRBV19 and TRBJ1-4; TRBD1 is a possible D gene (5 bases). Deletions cut 7 bases from V and 4 bases from J, with 16 bases between. The CDR3 spans 15 residues. The germline V gene encodes CDR1 LNHDA and CDR2 SQIVND (reference sequence). CDR3 nucleotide sequence: TGTGCCAGTACCGATATTACAGGATTTAATGAAAAACTGTTTTTT. It translates to CASTDITGFNEKLFF.

The rearrangement uses TRBV9 and TRBJ2-3; a weak D match, TRBD2 (6 bases). The CDR3 loop spans 15 amino acids. The V and J ends lost 0 bases and 3 bases respectively, with 11 bases between them. CDR1 SGDLS and CDR2 YYNGEE come from the germline V gene. CDR3 in DNA: TGTGCCAGCAGCGTAGCTACTAGCTTTACAGATACGCAGTATTTT. Encoded protein: CASSVATSFTDTQYF.

This clone was counted a single time. This chain joins TRBV6-5 and TRBJ2-7; 13 bases map to TRBD2. Trimming cost V 0 bases and J 6 bases; bases outside gene matches: 2. The CDR3 length is 15 residues. Germline V gives CDR1 MNHEY, CDR2 SVGAGI. Here the CDR3 DNA reads TGTGCCAGCAGTTACTCCGGGACTAGCGGGGTCGAGCAGTACTTC. This sequence encodes CASSYSGTSGVEQYF.

The chain employs TRBV7-2 and TRBJ2-4, with unresolved D. The germline V and J ends were trimmed by 3 bases and 3 bases, with 12 bases remaining between them. CDR1 and CDR2 from the germline V gene are SGHTA and FQGNSA. The CDR3 has 15 amino acids. The CDR3 nucleotides are TGTGCCAGCAGCTTGCGGTCGCGGATCAAAAACATTCAGTACTTC. Translated, it gives CASSLRSRIKNIQYF.

The chain employs TRBV27 and TRBJ2-1; 11 bases align to TRBD2. Germline CDR1 MNHEY, CDR2 SMNVEV (reference sequence). The CDR3 has 15 residues. The junction had 1 base not matched to a gene; V was cut back by 2 bases and J by 4 bases. The CDR3 loop reads CASSLIAGGYNEQFF. The CDR3 region has the DNA TGTGCCAGCAGTTTAATAGCGGGAGGGTACAATGAGCAGTTCTTC.